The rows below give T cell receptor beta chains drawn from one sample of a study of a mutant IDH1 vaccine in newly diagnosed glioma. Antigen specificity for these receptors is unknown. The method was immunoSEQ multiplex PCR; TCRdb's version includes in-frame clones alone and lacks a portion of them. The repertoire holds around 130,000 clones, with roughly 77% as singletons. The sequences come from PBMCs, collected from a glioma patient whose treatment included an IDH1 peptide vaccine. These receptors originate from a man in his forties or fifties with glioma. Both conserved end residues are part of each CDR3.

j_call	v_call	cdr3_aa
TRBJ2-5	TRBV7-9	CASSFTTGTETQYF
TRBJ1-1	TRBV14	CASSQYSGQGLNTEAFF
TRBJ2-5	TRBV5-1	CASSFRQGTSQETQYF
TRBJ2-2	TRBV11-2	CASSDRTGKGFSGELFF
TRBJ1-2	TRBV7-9	CASSSSGDVGYTF
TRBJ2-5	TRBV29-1	CSVESRDQETQYF
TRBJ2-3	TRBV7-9	CASSLSDRGTDTQYF
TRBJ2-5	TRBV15	CATSRTGTGGLQTQYF
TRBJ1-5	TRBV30	CAWSVDRGIKSNQPQHF
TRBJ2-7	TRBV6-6	CASSYPGYEQYF
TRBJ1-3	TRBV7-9	CASETSGNTIYF
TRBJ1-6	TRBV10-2	CASSESPDPDGSPLHF
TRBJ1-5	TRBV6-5	CASKRSSGDQPQHF
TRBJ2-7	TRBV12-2	CASRLDLAGEHEQYF
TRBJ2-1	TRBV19	CASCCGGAANNEQFF
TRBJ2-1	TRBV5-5	CASTLGGSSYNEQFF
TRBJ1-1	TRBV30	CAWSSGDSTEAFF
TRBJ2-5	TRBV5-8	CASSLSYNQETQYF
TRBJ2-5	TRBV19	CASSIYGIETQYF
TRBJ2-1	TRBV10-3	CAISPDRSSYNEQFF
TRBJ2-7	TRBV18	CASSSPGTSGVYEQYF
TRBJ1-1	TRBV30	CAYDRGSMNTEAFF
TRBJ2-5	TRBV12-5	CASGLTGGPEKETQYF
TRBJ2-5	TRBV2	CARGGRLSGETQYF
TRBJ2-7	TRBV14	CASSQEFEQYF
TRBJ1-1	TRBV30	CAWTVAMNTEAFF
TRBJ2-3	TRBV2	CASSERTGGDTQYF
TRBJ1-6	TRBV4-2	CASSQDQTGINSPLHF
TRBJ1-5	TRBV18	CASSPTPNNQPQHF
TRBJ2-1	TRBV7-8	CASSLGVWIGASYNEQFF